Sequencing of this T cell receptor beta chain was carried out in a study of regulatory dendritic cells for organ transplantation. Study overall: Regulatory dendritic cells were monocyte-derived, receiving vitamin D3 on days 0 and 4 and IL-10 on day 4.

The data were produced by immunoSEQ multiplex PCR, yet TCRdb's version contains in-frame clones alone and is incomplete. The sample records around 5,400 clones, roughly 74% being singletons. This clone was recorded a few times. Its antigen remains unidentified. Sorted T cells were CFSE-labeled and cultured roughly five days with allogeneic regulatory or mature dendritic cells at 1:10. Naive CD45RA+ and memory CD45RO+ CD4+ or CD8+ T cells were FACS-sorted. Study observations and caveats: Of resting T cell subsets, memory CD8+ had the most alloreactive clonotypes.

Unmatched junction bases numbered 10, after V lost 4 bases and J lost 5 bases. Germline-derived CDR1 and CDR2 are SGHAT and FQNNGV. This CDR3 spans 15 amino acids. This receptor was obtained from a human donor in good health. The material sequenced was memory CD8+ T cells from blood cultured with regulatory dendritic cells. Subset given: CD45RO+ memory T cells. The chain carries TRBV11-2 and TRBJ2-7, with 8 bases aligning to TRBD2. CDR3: CASSSLPSGGDEQYF. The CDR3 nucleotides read TGTGCCAGCAGCTCTTTACCGTCGGGAGGGGACGAGCAGTACTTC.